This T cell receptor (beta chain) was recorded in a study of cytomegalovirus exposure and HLA in healthy donors. General observations from the study: High sensitivity and specificity were reportedly achieved when the classifier diagnosed cytomegalovirus status. For TCR beta chains, V- and J-gene trimming was later linked to a missense DCLRE1C variant. Whilst most TCR sequences proved rare, a subset of public TCRs occurred across many donors. An ancestry cluster, one associated with Asian ancestry, reportedly showed fewer N-insertions than the approximately 650-donor mean in a later analysis.

Researchers ran the PCR with 60 Vbeta and 13 Jbeta primers. Sequencing used immunoSEQ multiplex PCR; TCRdb keeps in-frame clones, though not all of them. The sample carries over 85,000 clones, 73% recorded once. About this clone: Its antigen is not known.

The length of the CDR3 is 17 residues. Germline-derived CDR1 and CDR2 are SGDLS and YYNGEE. The ends were cut back, 4 bases at V and 0 bases at J, with 16 bases in the middle. This sequence joins TRBV9 and TRBJ1-4, with a tentative D call TRBD1 (6 bases). Source material: PBMCs. The TCR sequence derives from a man aged 35-49 years in good health and CMV-seronegative. The CDR3 is CASSPQGPTTTNEKLFF. The DNA of the CDR3 is TGTGCCAGCAGCCCACAGGGACCCACCACAACTAATGAAAAACTGTTTTTT.